This T cell receptor (beta chain) was observed in a study of T cell repertoires in cytomegalovirus infection (dated by TCRdb to between 2019 and 2020). Describing the broader study: The HLA type of each donor mattered for the analysis, because public TCR beta signatures pointed to carriage of CMV infection along with the matching HLA type.

This clonotype was recorded many times. There is no known antigen for this receptor. Per-nucleotide qualities are absent, and no much larger clonotype sits a single base away. Sequencing relied on an Illumina HiSeq 1500. TCRdb reprocessed the public reads (quality trimming at Q25 with fastp, clone calling with MiXCR) and kept in-frame beta chains. Each CDR3 protein gets just one entry, which takes the most common genes and DNA from the rows behind it. The sample table holds under 850,000 distinct CDR3 sequences, of which 35% were seen once. The top ten hold roughly 2.9% of the sample. The junction carries 20 bases between V and J, which are trimmed by 3 bases and 5 bases respectively. Taken from the germline V gene, the CDR1 and CDR2 loops are SGHAT and FQNNGV. Taken from cysteine to phenylalanine, the CDR3 has 17 residues. The read is trimmed to its CDR3 DNA, 51 bases read in frame from base 1. Results and caveats for the whole study, not just this receptor: Carriers of CMV infection plus the relevant HLA type were discriminated by the cumulative frequency of public TCR beta family members in the study cohort and in an independent roughly 370-donor cohort. The ex vivo response was dominated by HLA-C-restricted CMV-specific TCR beta clonotypes, which also provided the single most frequent clonotype in two of eight donors.

Rearrangement joined TRBV11-2 to TRBJ2-1; a tentative D match to TRBD1 spans 6 bases. What was sequenced was PBMCs. The source of this sequence is a human donor in good health (CMV status not recorded). Some clones in this sample may be carry-over from other donors' samples. Here is the DNA: TGTGCCAGCAGCTTGAAGCGGACCAGGGGTAACCACAATGAGCAGTTCTTC. It encodes CASSLKRTRGNHNEQFF.